This passage covers 12 T cell receptor beta chains from one sample sequenced in a study of T cell responses to AZD1222 COVID-19 vaccine. Only in-frame clones appear in the TCRdb table, and some are missing; sequencing was by immunoSEQ multiplex PCR. The sample comprises 100,000 to 150,000 clones, under 90% of which are singletons, and 5.5% to 7% rests with the top ten. The material was peripheral blood, obtained on day 0 of AZD1222 vaccination. The receptors were sampled from an adult in good health.

This chain links TRBV2 with TRBJ2-2; D may be TRBD1 (5 bases). V was pared by 4 bases and J by 4 bases, with 16 bases between. In germline, CDR1 is SNHLY, CDR2 FYNNEI. The CDR3 is made up of 16 amino acids. CDR3 protein: CASSGWAGSSTGELFF. CDR3 bases: TGTGCCAGCAGTGGATGGGCAGGGTCGAGCACCGGGGAGCTGTTTTTT.

Comments on this clone: The same CDR3 arises from other DNA sequences in this sample as well. The V and J genes are TRBV6-5 and TRBJ1-3; D gene unclear. With 8 bases removed from V and 4 bases from J, the gap between germline ends came to 6 bases. The CDR3 consists of 11 residues. Looked up from germline, CDR1 is MNHEY and CDR2 is SVGAGI. Here the CDR3 reads CASRRGNTIYF. The DNA of the CDR3 is TGTGCCAGCCGACGGGGAAACACCATATATTTT.

This clone has more than one count but fewer than ten. The V and J genes are TRBV7-9 and TRBJ2-7, with 8 bases aligning to TRBD1. Per the germline V gene, CDR1 is SEHNR and CDR2 is FQNEAQ (reference sequence). The CDR3 extends over 15 amino acids. Trimming took 2 bases from V and 2 from J; bases not matched to a gene: 5. This CDR3 reads CASSLPETGAYEQYF. In DNA, the CDR3 is TGTGCCAGCAGCTTACCTGAGACAGGGGCCTACGAGCAGTACTTC.

This chain uses TRBV7-6 with TRBJ1-4, with TRBD1 matching over 7 bases. The CDR3 is 15 amino acids. V was pared by 4 bases and J by 10 bases, with 12 bases of the junction left unmatched. Per the germline V gene, CDR1 is SGHVS and CDR2 is FNYEAQ. DNA of the CDR3: TGTGCCAGCAGCTCCCCAGGGGGGTTAAGTACAAAACTGTTTTTT. Translated, it gives CASSSPGGLSTKLFF.

This clone appeared once. The chain employs TRBV30 and TRBJ2-7; D is ambiguous. Germline V gene lookup returns CDR1 GTSNPN and CDR2 SVGIG (reference sequence). V dropped 6 bases and J dropped 2 bases, with 17 bases sitting between them. This CDR3 spans 14 amino acids. CDR3 amino acids: CACHGSFKTYEQYF. The CDR3 DNA follows: TGTGCCTGCCACGGGTCTTTCAAAACCTACGAGCAGTACTTC.

This chain connects TRBV12-3 or TRBV12-4 to TRBJ1-1; D call uncertain. The V and J ends lost 6 bases and 8 bases respectively, with 13 bases between them. The CDR3 is made up of 12 amino acids. CDR3 sequence: CASSNPGSEAFF. For the CDR3, the DNA is TGTGCCAGCAGCAACCCGGGATCAGAAGCTTTCTTT.

This clone was counted a single time. This chain joins TRBV15 and TRBJ1-3, with D perhaps TRBD1 (5 bases). From germline, CDR1 is LNHNV and CDR2 YYDKDF (reference sequence). This CDR3 contains 14 residues. V lost 2 bases and J 6 bases, leaving 11 bases between the germline ends. The CDR3 sequence: CATSRLLQENTIYF. CDR3 DNA: TGTGCCACCAGCAGACTCCTACAGGAAAACACCATATATTTT.

The chain combines TRBV14 with TRBJ2-7, with TRBD2 as a possible D gene (6 bases). The CDR3 consists of 15 residues. Germline V gene lookup returns CDR1 SGHDN and CDR2 FVKESK. V was pared by 2 bases and J by 1 base, with 12 bases between. CDR3 region: CASSQMAGISYEQYF. DNA of the CDR3: TGTGCCAGCAGCCAAATGGCGGGGATATCCTACGAGCAGTACTTC.

This chain joins TRBV7-8 and TRBJ1-2; 8 bases match TRBD1. Looked up from germline, CDR1 is SGHVS and CDR2 is FQNEAQ. V trimming: 6 bases; J trimming: 8 bases; junction bases outside the gene matches: 8. The CDR3 spans 13 residues. The CDR3 region has the DNA TGTGCCAGCAGTTCGGACAGGGTGAGGGGCTACACCTTC. It yields the protein CASSSDRVRGYTF. Full variable domain (rest looked up from reference TRBV7-8 and TRBJ1-2): GAGVSQSPRYKVAKRGQDVALRCDPISGHVSLFWYQQALGQGPEFLTYFQNEAQLDKSGLPSDRFFAERPEGSVSTLKIQRTQQEDSAVYLCASSSDRVRGYTFGSGTRLTVV.

The count of this clone is one. This chain connects TRBV9 to TRBJ2-2; D ambiguous. The length of the CDR3 is 16 residues. Looked up from germline, CDR1 is SGDLS and CDR2 is YYNGEE. Deletions cut 4 bases from V and 5 bases from J, with 18 bases between. Here the CDR3 DNA reads TGTGCCAGCAGCACTCGACCCTCCGAATATACCGGGGAGCTGTTTTTT. Its translation: CASSTRPSEYTGELFF.

The rearrangement uses TRBV29-1 and TRBJ1-1, with 9 bases that match TRBD1. Unmatched junction bases numbered 4, after V lost 6 bases and J lost 2 bases. The CDR3 length is 13 residues. The germline V gene encodes CDR1 SQVTM and CDR2 ANQGSEA. CDR3 in DNA: TGCAGCGTGATGGGACAGGGAAACACTGAAGCTTTCTTT. Its translation is CSVMGQGNTEAFF.

The chain links TRBV5-1 to TRBJ1-1; D gene ambiguous. The length of the CDR3 is 13 residues. V gave up 0 bases and J gave up 8 bases, with 11 bases separating them. Germline lookup yields CDR1 SGHRS and CDR2 YFSETQ. The CDR3 reads CASSLGRAGEAFF. In DNA form, the CDR3 reads TGCGCCAGCAGCTTGGGGCGAGCGGGGGAAGCTTTCTTT.